Below are 5 T cell receptor beta chains sequenced from a single sample in a study of T cell clonality in common variable immunodeficiency. Here immunoSEQ multiplex PCR was the method, and the copy in TCRdb shows in-frame clones only, minus some. There are over 50,000 clones in the sample, none observed a single time. The specimen was peripheral blood mononuclear cells. The receptors shown here come from a person aged 18-70 years in good health.

At least ten counts were recorded for this clone. With the read ending 3 residues before the CDR3 end, the germline J gene is used to fill in that end. The chain has TRBV2 and TRBJ2-1, with no clear D. Germline CDR1 reads SNHLY; CDR2 reads FYNNEI. The CDR3 totals 11 residues. V shed 5 bases and J shed 4 bases, with 3 bases lying between them. CDR3 sequence: CASSYYNEQFF. The sequenced part of the CDR3 DNA is TGTGCCAGCAGTTATTACAATGAG.

This clone was observed many times. The read ends 3 residues shy of where the CDR3 ends; the end is completed using the germline J gene. The chain links TRBV7-9 to TRBJ2-7; TRBD1 matches at 8 bases. Per the germline V gene, CDR1 is SEHNR and CDR2 is FQNEAQ (reference sequence). Losses at the gene ends were 1 base for V and 0 bases for J; bases not matched to a gene: 2. This CDR3 has 15 amino acids. CDR3 bases read: TGTGCCAGCAGCTTAGACAGGGGGTTCTCCTACGAG. This codes for CASSLDRGFSYE. The CDR3 reads in full as CASSLDRGFSYEQYF.

This clone was counted ten times or more. The DNA ends 3 residues before the CDR3 does, and the rest of the CDR3 is filled in from the germline J gene. The chain employs TRBV30 and TRBJ2-5; perhaps TRBD1 as D (6 bases). Germline V gene data show CDR1 as GTSNPN and CDR2 as SVGIG (reference sequence). The V gene lost 1 base and the J gene lost 5 bases, with 14 bases spanning the gap. This CDR3 spans 14 amino acids. CDR3 residues: CAWSASGVPETQYF. CDR3 bases read: TGTGCCTGGAGTGCGTCAGGGGTCCCGGAGACC.

This clone was detected ten times or more. The CDR3 end is not reached by the read, which stops 3 residues before it; the germline J gene fills it in. The chain combines TRBV19 with TRBJ2-7, with D possibly being TRBD1 (5 bases). V dropped 1 base and J dropped 4 bases, with 11 bases sitting between them. The V gene's germline CDR1 is LNHDA and CDR2 SQIVND (reference sequence). The CDR3 extends over 14 amino acids. Partial CDR3 DNA: TGTGCCAGTAGTATAGGGGGCGGCCCTTACGAG. Translating it yields CASSIGGGPYE. The complete CDR3 sequence is CASSIGGGPYEQYF. The full variable domain, in which reference TRBV19 and TRBJ2-7 provide the parts outside the CDR3, is DGGITQSPKYLFRKEGQNVTLSCEQNLNHDAMYWYRQDPGQGLRLIYYSQIVNDFQKGDIAEGYSVSREKKESFPLTVTSAQKNPTAFYLCASSIGGGPYEQYFGPGTRLTVT.

This clone has ten or more counts. The read is 3 residues too short to cover the CDR3 end, so that end is filled in from the germline J gene. V gene TRBV10-3 combines with J gene TRBJ1-2; D possibly corresponds to TRBD1 (5 bases). CDR1 is ENHRY and CDR2 is SYGVKD in the germline V gene. Trimming left V 6 bases short and J 2 bases short, with 16 bases between. The CDR3 totals 15 residues. The chain's CDR3 is CAIRGRGIGNYGYTF. The CDR3 bases that were read are TGTGCCATCAGGGGGCGCGGTATAGGCAACTATGGC.